This TCR beta chain comes out of a study of T-cell memory formation after mild COVID-19 (dated by TCRdb to about 2021). Looking at the study overall: TCR sequence clusters from the two donors were largely donor specific. In a couple of donors, T-cell clones that expanded and contracted after mild COVID-19 were tracked by sequencing TCRalpha and TCRbeta repertoires over time. The cohort was made up of two young adult volunteers, one female and one male, who were previously healthy.

Turning to this clonotype: Its recognized antigen is unknown. No quality values exist for individual bases; no much larger clone is one base distant.

The sequencer listed for this sample is Illumina NovaSeq 6000. cDNA libraries for TCRalpha and TCRbeta were prepared by 5'RACE using constant-segment primers, with sample barcodes and unique molecular identifiers added. Trizol reagent was used to extract RNA from every sample. Library amplification was performed in two PCR steps, and a second sample barcode and Illumina TruSeq adapters were introduced in the second step. Sequencing of libraries was performed on an Illumina NovaSeq with 2 x 150 bp paired-end reads. The paper's data handling went like this. Demultiplexing of reads and collapsing into UMI-guided consensus sequences were performed with migec v1.2.7. Using mixcr v2.1.11, the UMI consensuses were aligned to TRA and TRB V and J templates and assembled into clonotypes. Expanded or contracted clonotypes were those called significant by both edgeR and NoisET, with noise models trained on biological replicates. For edgeR calls, the thresholds were a false discovery rate-adjusted p below 0.01 and a log2 fold-change of 1. As an exploratory analysis of dynamics, max-normalized trajectories of the 1000 most abundant clonotypes were examined with PCA combined with hierarchical clustering. Each responding clone was given a CD4 or CD8 phenotype based on the CD4+ and CD8+ repertoires, which had been sequenced separately. Clones were called with MiXCR by TCRdb after fastp trimmed the public reads at Q25, and only in-frame beta chains were retained. Entries that share a CDR3 protein sequence are merged under the most common genes and DNA. The V and J calls shown here were made by TCRdb, not taken from the authors' results. The sample table records 550,000 to 600,000 distinct CDR3 sequences; around 15% of these occur just once. Just over 8% of the sample is in the top ten clones.

Ficoll-Paque density gradient centrifugation was used to isolate PBMCs. Overall results and qualifications from the work: Whether the second-wave clones peaking on day 37 were SARS-CoV-2 specific was not confirmed. Contracting CD4+ clones appeared mostly in the CM and EM memory subsets, whereas CD8+ clones were enriched in EMRA. The detection of some responding clones in pre-infection memory suggests that pre-existing cross-reactive memory T cells joined the SARS-CoV-2 response. Balanced CD4/CD8 phenotypes were observed for clones contracting from day 15 to 85, whereas a bias towards CD4+ was observed for a second wave of clones expanding from day 15 to 37. The study covered only a couple of mild cases, and larger cohorts including severe cases with pre-infection samples were considered necessary.

According to the germline V gene, CDR1 reads MNHEY and CDR2 reads SVGAGI. The CDR3 runs 15 amino acids, cysteine and phenylalanine included. Only the CDR3 region is kept as DNA, spanning 45 bases read in frame from base 1. Trimming removed 2 bases from V and 7 bases from J, leaving 15 bases between the germline ends. Specimen: PBMCs or a T cell subset sorted from them (not recorded which). Recombination linked TRBV6-5 to TRBJ2-1, and possibly TRBD2, on 6 matching bases. This TCR was recovered from an adult woman who had mild COVID-19 (a few samples of this study predate the infection). The sample titles of this study are shuffled in the database, so cell type and time point are left out; the donor was told from shared clones. The CDR3 corresponds to CASSYGLSGGNEQFF. The sequenced DNA: TGTGCCAGCAGTTACGGCTTGTCAGGAGGGAATGAGCAGTTCTTC.